This TCR beta chain was captured in a study of cytomegalovirus exposure and HLA in healthy donors. Trimming shortened V by 6 bases and J by 0 bases, and 13 bases separated the two germline ends. CDR1 and CDR2 from the germline V gene are SNHLY and FYNNEI. The CDR3 contains 15 residues. This clone was counted between two and nine times. What it recognizes is unknown. This PCR relied on a set of 60 Vbeta primers and 13 Jbeta primers. In the original workflow: Approximately 12 million of 80 million or so unique TCR beta chains were shared, per a later count. Produced via immunoSEQ multiplex PCR; TCRdb's table is partial and in-frame only. Clone size and the V and J calls come from that table; the DNA yielded D and trimming. The sample lists some 130,000 clones; around 70% were seen once. Overall study results and limits: The study dropped some indistinguishable V segments, TRBV6-2 and TRBV6-3 among them. Reportedly, TCR beta sequences accurately predicted HLA-A and HLA-B alleles in most subjects.

The receptor was derived from a male donor in good health and CMV-seronegative. This rearrangement joins TRBV2 to TRBJ2-3, with D possibly TRBD2 on 5 matching bases. Sequenced material: PBMCs. The chain's CDR3 is CASRATRTSTDTQYF. The CDR3 nucleotides are TGTGCCAGCAGGGCTACTAGGACTAGCACAGATACGCAGTATTTT. Full variable domain (missing parts from reference TRBV2 and TRBJ2-3): EPEVTQTPSHQVTQMGQEVILRCVPISNHLYFYWYRQILGQKVEFLVSFYNNEISEKSEIFDDQFSVERPDGSNFTLKIRSTKLEDSAMYFCASRATRTSTDTQYFGPGTRLTVL.